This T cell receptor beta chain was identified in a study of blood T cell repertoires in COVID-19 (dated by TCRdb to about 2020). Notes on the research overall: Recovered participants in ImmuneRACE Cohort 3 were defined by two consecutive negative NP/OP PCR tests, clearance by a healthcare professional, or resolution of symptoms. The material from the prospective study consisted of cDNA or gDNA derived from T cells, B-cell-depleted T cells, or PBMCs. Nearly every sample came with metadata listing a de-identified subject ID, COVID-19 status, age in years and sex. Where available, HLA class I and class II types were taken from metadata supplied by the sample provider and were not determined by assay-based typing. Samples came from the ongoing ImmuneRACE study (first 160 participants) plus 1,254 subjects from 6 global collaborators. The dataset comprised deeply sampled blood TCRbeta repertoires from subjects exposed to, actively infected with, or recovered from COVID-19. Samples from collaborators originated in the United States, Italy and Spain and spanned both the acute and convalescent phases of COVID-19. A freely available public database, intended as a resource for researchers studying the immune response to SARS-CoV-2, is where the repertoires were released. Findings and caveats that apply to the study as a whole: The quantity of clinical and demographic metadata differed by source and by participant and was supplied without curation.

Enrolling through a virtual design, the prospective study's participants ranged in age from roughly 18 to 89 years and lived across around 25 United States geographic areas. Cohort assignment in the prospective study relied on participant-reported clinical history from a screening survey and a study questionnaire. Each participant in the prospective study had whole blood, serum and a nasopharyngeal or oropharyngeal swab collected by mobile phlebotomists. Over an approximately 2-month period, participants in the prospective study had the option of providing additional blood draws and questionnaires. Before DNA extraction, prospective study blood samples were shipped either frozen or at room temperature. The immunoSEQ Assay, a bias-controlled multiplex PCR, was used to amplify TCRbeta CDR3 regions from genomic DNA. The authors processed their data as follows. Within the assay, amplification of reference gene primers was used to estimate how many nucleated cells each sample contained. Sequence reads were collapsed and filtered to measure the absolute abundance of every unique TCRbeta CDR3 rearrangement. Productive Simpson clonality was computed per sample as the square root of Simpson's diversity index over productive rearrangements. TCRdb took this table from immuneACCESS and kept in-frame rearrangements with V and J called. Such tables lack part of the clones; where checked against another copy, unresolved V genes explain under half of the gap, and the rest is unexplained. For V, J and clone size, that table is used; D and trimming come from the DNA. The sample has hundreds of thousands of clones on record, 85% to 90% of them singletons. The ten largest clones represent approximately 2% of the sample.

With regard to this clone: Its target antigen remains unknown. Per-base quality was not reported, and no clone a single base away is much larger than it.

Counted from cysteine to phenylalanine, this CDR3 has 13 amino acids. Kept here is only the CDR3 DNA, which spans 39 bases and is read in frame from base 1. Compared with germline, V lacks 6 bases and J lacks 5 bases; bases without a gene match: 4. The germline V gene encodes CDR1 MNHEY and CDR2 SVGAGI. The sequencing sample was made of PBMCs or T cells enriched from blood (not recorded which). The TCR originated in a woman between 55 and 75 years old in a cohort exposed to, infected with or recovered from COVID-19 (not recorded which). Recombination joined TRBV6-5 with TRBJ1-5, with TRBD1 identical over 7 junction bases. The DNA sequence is TGTGCCAGCAGCCTCAGGGGGGATCAGCCCCAGCATTTT. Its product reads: CASSLRGDQPQHF.